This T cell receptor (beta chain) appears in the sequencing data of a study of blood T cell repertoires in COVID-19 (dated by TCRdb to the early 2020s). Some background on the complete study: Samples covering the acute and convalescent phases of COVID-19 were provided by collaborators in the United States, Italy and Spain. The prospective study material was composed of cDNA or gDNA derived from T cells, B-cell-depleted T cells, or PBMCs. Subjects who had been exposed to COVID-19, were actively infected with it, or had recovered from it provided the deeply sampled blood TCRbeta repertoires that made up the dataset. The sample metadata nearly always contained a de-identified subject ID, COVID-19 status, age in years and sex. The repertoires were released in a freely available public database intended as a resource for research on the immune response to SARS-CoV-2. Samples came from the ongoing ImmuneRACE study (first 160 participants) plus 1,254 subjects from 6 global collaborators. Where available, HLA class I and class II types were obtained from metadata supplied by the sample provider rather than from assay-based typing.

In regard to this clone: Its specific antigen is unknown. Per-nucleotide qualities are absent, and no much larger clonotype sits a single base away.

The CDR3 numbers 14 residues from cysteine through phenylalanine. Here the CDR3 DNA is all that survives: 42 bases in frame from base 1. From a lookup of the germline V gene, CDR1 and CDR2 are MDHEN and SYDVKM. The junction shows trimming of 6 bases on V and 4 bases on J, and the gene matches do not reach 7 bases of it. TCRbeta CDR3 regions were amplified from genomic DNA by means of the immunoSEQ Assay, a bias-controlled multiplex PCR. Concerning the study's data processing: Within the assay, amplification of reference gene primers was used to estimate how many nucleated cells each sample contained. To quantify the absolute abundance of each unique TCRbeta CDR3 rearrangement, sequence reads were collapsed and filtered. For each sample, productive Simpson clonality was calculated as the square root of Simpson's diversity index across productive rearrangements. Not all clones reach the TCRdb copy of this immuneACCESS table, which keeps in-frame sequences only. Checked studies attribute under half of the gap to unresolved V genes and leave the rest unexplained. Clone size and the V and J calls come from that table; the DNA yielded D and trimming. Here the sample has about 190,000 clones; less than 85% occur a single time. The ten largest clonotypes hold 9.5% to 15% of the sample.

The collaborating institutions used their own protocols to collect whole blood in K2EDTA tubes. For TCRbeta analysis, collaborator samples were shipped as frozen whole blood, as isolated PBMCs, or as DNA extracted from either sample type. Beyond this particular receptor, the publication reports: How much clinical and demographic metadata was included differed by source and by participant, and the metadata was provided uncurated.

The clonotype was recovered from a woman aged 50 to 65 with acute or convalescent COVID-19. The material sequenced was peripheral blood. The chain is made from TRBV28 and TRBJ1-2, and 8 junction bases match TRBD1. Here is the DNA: TGTGCCAGCAGGGGGACAGGTGCTTTCTATGGCTACACCTTC. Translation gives CASRGTGAFYGYTF.